Following are 21 T cell receptor beta chains from one sample sequenced in a study of cytomegalovirus exposure and HLA in healthy donors. The repertoire was sequenced with immunoSEQ multiplex PCR; TCRdb's copy has only in-frame clones and lacks some. The sample carries about 150,000 clones, 87% recorded once. Sequencing was performed on PBMCs. These receptors came from a man aged 18 to 29 in good health and CMV-seropositive.

The chain couples TRBV28 to TRBJ1-2; 7 bases align to TRBD1. Germline CDR1 reads MDHEN; CDR2 reads SYDVKM. The V and J ends lost 4 bases and 3 bases, in that order; junction bases with no gene match: 8. This CDR3 region has 15 residues. The CDR3 loop reads CASSSQGEGDYGYTF. The CDR3 DNA follows: TGTGCCAGCAGTTCTCAGGGGGAAGGGGACTATGGCTACACCTTC.

The genes are TRBV4-1 and TRBJ1-1; D is perhaps TRBD1 (5 bases). Germline lookup yields CDR1 MGHRA and CDR2 YSYEKL. This CDR3 is built from 15 residues. V lost 4 bases and J lost 1, with 13 bases in between. CDR3 sequence reads: CASSLSLGQNTEAFF. Here the CDR3 DNA reads TGCGCCAGCAGCCTCAGCCTTGGACAGAACACTGAAGCTTTCTTT.

In this sample, this clone turned up a few times. This chain links TRBV28 with TRBJ2-7, with D tentatively TRBD2 (5 bases). V lost 7 bases and J lost 3, with 10 bases in between. CDR1 and CDR2 (germline): MDHEN, SYDVKM. The CDR3 is 12 residues long. The CDR3 reads CASTRGSYEQYF. The CDR3, as DNA: TGTGCCAGCACCCGTGGGAGCTACGAGCAGTACTTC.

The CDR3, as DNA: TGTGCCACCAGCAGCCTGATGACAGGGCGAACTGAAGCTTTCTTT. This gives the protein CATSSLMTGRTEAFF. This chain joins TRBV15 and TRBJ1-1; 7 nucleotides agree with TRBD1. Per germline, CDR1 LNHNV and CDR2 YYDKDF (reference sequence). The trim removed 3 bases at V and 5 bases at J, leaving 9 bases unmatched. CDR3 length: 15 amino acids.

The V gene is TRBV5-4, the J gene TRBJ2-3, with TRBD1 matching 9 bases. Trimming removed 4 bases from V and 11 bases from J; junction bases left unmatched: 14. Germline assignment: CDR1 SGHNT and CDR2 YYREEE (reference sequence). CDR3 length: 15 amino acids. The CDR3: CASSPGQGSLLGQYF. The CDR3 region has the DNA TGTGCCAGCAGCCCCGGACAGGGGAGTTTACTGGGGCAGTATTTT.

This clone was seen a handful of times. The chain recombines TRBV29-1 with TRBJ1-4; the match to TRBD1 covers 7 bases. Losses at the gene ends were 6 bases for V and 2 bases for J; bases not matched to a gene: 3. The CDR3 length is 13 residues. Per the germline V gene, CDR1 is SQVTM and CDR2 is ANQGSEA. CDR3 nucleotide sequence: TGCAGCGTAAGGGGGCCGACTAATGAAAAACTGTTTTTT. As protein: CSVRGPTNEKLFF.

J is TRBJ2-2 and V is TRBV30, with D possibly matching TRBD1 (6 bases). V lost 8 bases to trimming and J lost 2 bases, with 15 bases between them. Germline V gene sequence: CDR1 GTSNPN, CDR2 SVGIG (reference sequence). This CDR3 is built from 14 residues. The DNA for the CDR3 is TGTGCCCGACCCGGGACAACAAACACCGGGGAGCTGTTTTTT. It codes for CARPGTTNTGELFF.

The chain joins TRBV6-1 to TRBJ2-7, with 9 bases aligning to TRBD1. The V and J ends lost 7 bases and 3 bases, in that order; junction bases with no gene match: 4. Germline V gene lookup returns CDR1 MNHNS and CDR2 SASEGT. The CDR3 loop spans 13 amino acids. The CDR3 is CASIPGQGYEQYF. Written as DNA, the CDR3 is TGTGCCAGCATTCCGGGACAGGGCTACGAGCAGTACTTC.

The gene calls are TRBV5-4 and TRBJ1-2; D remains unclear. This CDR3 spans 14 amino acids. Germline V CDR1 and CDR2: SGHNT, YYREEE (reference sequence). The germline V and J ends were trimmed by 1 base and 5 bases, with 12 bases remaining between them. CDR3 coding DNA: TGTGCCAGCAGCTTGAGTACAGCCCAGTATGGCTACACCTTC. Translation gives CASSLSTAQYGYTF.

The chain recombines TRBV10-2 with TRBJ2-3, with D unresolved. V lost 7 bases and J lost 0, with 2 bases in between. The CDR3 has 11 amino acids. Germline loops: CDR1 WSHSY, CDR2 SAAADI. The CDR3, as DNA: TGCGCCAGCACTAGCACAGATACGCAGTATTTT. It specifies CASTSTDTQYF.

The gene calls are TRBV6-5 and TRBJ2-7; the match to TRBD2 covers 10 bases. V shed 5 bases and J 0 bases; nucleotides not matched to a gene: 1. From germline, CDR1 is MNHEY and CDR2 SVGAGI. This CDR3 spans 14 amino acids. In nucleotides, the CDR3 is TGTGCCAGCAGTCTAGCGGGGGACTCCTACGAGCAGTACTTC. Protein product: CASSLAGDSYEQYF.

This clone is a singleton in its sample. The genes are TRBV6-1 and TRBJ1-5; tentative D call: TRBD1 (6 bases). Germline CDR1 is MNHNS and CDR2 is SASEGT. V dropped 4 bases and J dropped 3 bases, with 10 bases sitting between them. The CDR3 is 14 amino acids. This CDR3 is CASSGRQANQPQHF. CDR3 sequence (DNA): TGTGCCAGCAGTGGGAGACAGGCCAATCAGCCCCAGCATTTT.

V usage is TRBV7-3 and J usage is TRBJ2-5; D may be TRBD1 (6 bases). Trimming stripped 2 bases from V and 2 bases from J, with 6 bases between. Germline V lookup: CDR1 SGHTA, CDR2 FQGTGA. The CDR3 is made up of 13 amino acids. In nucleotides, the CDR3 is TGTGCCAGCAGCTTAGGACAGCAAGAGACCCAGTACTTC. It translates to CASSLGQQETQYF. Together with reference TRBV7-3 and TRBJ2-5, the CDR3 gives the full variable domain: GAGVSQTPSNKVTEKGKYVELRCDPISGHTALYWYRQSLGQGPEFLIYFQGTGAADDSGLPNDRFFAVRPEGSVSTLKIQRTERGDSAVYLCASSLGQQETQYFGPGTRLLVL.

The rearrangement uses TRBV6-1 and TRBJ1-2; D uncertain. The CDR3 loop spans 15 amino acids. Germline CDR1 is MNHNS and CDR2 is SASEGT. Trimming shortened V by 6 bases and J by 4 bases, and 18 bases separated the two germline ends. CDR3 loop: CASSPRAYAGYGYTF. The CDR3 region has the DNA TGTGCCAGCAGCCCGCGGGCCTACGCGGGCTATGGCTACACCTTC.

This chain joins TRBV9 and TRBJ1-3, with D maybe TRBD1 (5 bases). Germline lookup yields CDR1 SGDLS and CDR2 YYNGEE. Between the trimmed V and J ends, which lost 0 bases and 8 bases, there was a span of 15 bases. The CDR3 totals 15 residues. CDR3 sequence reads: CASSVATGGLDTIYF. DNA for the CDR3: TGTGCCAGCAGCGTAGCTACCGGGGGACTAGACACCATATATTTT.

The V call is TRBV6-6, the J call TRBJ1-2, with 7 bases that match TRBD1. The CDR3 consists of 15 residues. V trimming: 2 bases; J trimming: 4 bases; junction bases outside the gene matches: 7. The germline gives CDR1 MNHNY, CDR2 SVGAGI (reference sequence). In DNA form, the CDR3 reads TGTGCCAGCAGTTACCGAACAGGGGACCGCTATGGCTACACCTTC. This encodes CASSYRTGDRYGYTF.

Comments on this clone: An end of the junction differs from the germline gene, which may be a read error. The chain has TRBV6-1 and TRBJ1-1; TRBD1 matches 7 bases. The CDR3 runs 17 residues. Per the germline V gene, CDR1 is MNHNS and CDR2 is SASEGT. As DNA, the CDR3 is TGTGCCAGCAGTGAAGATACATTGGAGGGGGCGAACTCTGAAGCTTTCTTT. It encodes CASSEDTLEGANSEAFF.

The V and J genes are TRBV5-1 and TRBJ2-2; 8 bases line up with TRBD2. The CDR3 covers 16 residues. Germline V gene lookup returns CDR1 SGHRS and CDR2 YFSETQ. The V gene end was trimmed by 4 bases and the J gene end by 3 bases; junction bases not matched to a gene: 8. CDR3 in DNA: TGCGCCAGCAGCCTAGCTGGGACTAGTGACACCGGGGAGCTGTTTTTT. Protein product: CASSLAGTSDTGELFF.

This clone appeared once. The CDR3 region has the DNA TGTGCCATCAGTGAGAATCCCGGCGAGCAGTACTTC. Translated, it gives CAISENPGEQYF. The V and J genes are TRBV10-3 and TRBJ2-7; no clear D gene. Germline CDR1 and CDR2: ENHRY and SYGVKD. The CDR3 loop spans 12 amino acids. V was shortened by 2 bases and J by 6 bases, with 8 bases between the two germline ends.

This clone was picked up one time. J is TRBJ1-6 and V is TRBV6-1; a possible D gene is TRBD1 (6 bases). V gave up 6 bases and J gave up 5 bases, with 8 bases separating them. Germline loops: CDR1 MNHNS, CDR2 SASEGT. The CDR3 extends over 13 amino acids. CDR3 sequence reads: CASSGQNNSPLHF. The DNA of the CDR3 is TGTGCCAGCAGCGGACAGAATAATTCACCCCTCCACTTT.

The gene calls are TRBV7-9 and TRBJ2-2, with 7 bases matching TRBD2. Germline V gene lookup returns CDR1 SEHNR and CDR2 FQNEAQ (reference sequence). J was trimmed by 3 bases and V by 5 bases; bases with no gene match: 6. The CDR3 is 15 residues long. This chain's CDR3 is CASSPRTSHTGELFF. CDR3 nucleotides: TGTGCCAGCAGCCCTAGGACTAGTCACACCGGGGAGCTGTTTTTT.